This T cell receptor (beta chain) comes out of a study of blood T cell repertoires in COVID-19. Study-wide context: The samples span acute and convalescent COVID-19 from the United States, Italy and Spain. PBMCs, B-cell-depleted T cells, or T cells provided the cDNA or gDNA that made up the material.

Germline-derived CDR1 and CDR2 are MGHRA and YSYEKL. Trimming took 2 bases from V and 3 from J, leaving 22 bases between them. This CDR3 region has 18 residues. Original analysis: Amplified reference gene primers provided the basis for estimating nucleated cell counts. Assay: immunoSEQ multiplex PCR; the TCRdb copy retains only in-frame clones and omits some. That table supplies the V and J calls and clone size; D and trimming were determined from the DNA. Of fewer than 200,000 clones in the sample, under 90% are singletons; the top ten hold more than 5.5%. The sequence came from a human donor in a cohort sampled during active COVID-19. V usage is TRBV4-1 and J usage is TRBJ1-2; D ambiguous. Source material: peripheral blood. In DNA, the CDR3 is TGCGCCAGCAGCCAACGCCCTGCGGAGCGGGAAACGGACTATGGCTACACCTTC. Translation: CASSQRPAERETDYGYTF.